The entry below gives a single T cell receptor (beta chain) sequence along with its context. The data derive from a study of Ad26.COV2.S vaccination and SARS-CoV-2 variants. Clones were read by immunoSEQ multiplex PCR, and TCRdb kept only the in-frame ones, dropping some. The sample lists 300,000 to 350,000 clones; around 89% were seen once. The treatment denotes: around 19 received Ad26.COV2.S at low or high dose, single or two shots; several received placebo; per-sample allocation not given. The investigators took samples on day 63 after the first vaccine or placebo injection. The starting material was peripheral blood, obtained in a trial of Ad26.COV2.S vaccine versus placebo. This clonotype was sampled from a person between 18 and 65 years old who received the Ad26.COV2.S COVID-19 vaccine or a placebo.

DNA for the CDR3: TGTGCCAGTAGTACGACCTTCACAGGGGGCAGGGAAAAACTGTTTTTT. This encodes CASSTTFTGGREKLFF. The rearrangement uses TRBV19 and TRBJ1-4, with 9 bases matching TRBD1. V lost 4 bases to trimming and J lost 8 bases; unmatched junction nucleotides: 11. Looked up from germline, CDR1 is LNHDA and CDR2 is SQIVND (reference sequence). The CDR3 runs 16 residues.